Given below is one T cell receptor beta chain in context. It has no known antigen specificity. In this CDR3 the conserved last residue, phenylalanine or tryptophan, is missing, so a read error is likely. Trimming removed 5 bases from V and 3 bases from J, leaving 20 bases between the germline ends. The germline V gene encodes CDR1 SGHVS and CDR2 FNYEAQ. The CDR3 adds up to 18 amino acids, both ends counted. This entry keeps only the CDR3 DNA: 54 bases, framed from base 1. The label giving this sample's time point can be read as: newly diagnosed GD, antithyroid drugs for less than 3 months. For both TCR sequencing and RNA sequencing, RNA was extracted from PBMCs in TRIzol. The diagnosis of Graves' disease was made according to American Thyroid Association guidelines. Patients were recruited from an endocrinology department in Xi'an, China. Each patient gave approximately 8.8 milliliters of peripheral blood, collected in an EDTA anticoagulant tube. Ficoll Paque Plus density gradient separation was used to isolate PBMCs, and no additional T cell sorting was done. RNA quality was checked with an Agilent 2100 Bioanalyzer and agarose gel, and concentration with a NanoDrop 2000.

Library construction relied on multiplex PCR. Sequenced using an Illumina HiSeq 4000. iRepertoire HTBI primers and Arm-PCR amplification of CDR3 regions were used to construct TCR beta libraries. Before sequencing, the PCR products underwent gel purification. For the original study's pipeline: Gene usage analysis of CDR3 amino acid clonotypes used the 55 to 65 TRBV and 11 to 15 TRBJ segments found across samples. COPE and FqMerger were used to merge the filtered high-quality paired reads into contigs. Contigs were aligned with BLAST to IMGT TRBV, TRBD and TRBJ reference genes, and CDR3 was defined per IMGT. Any clonotype with a frequency above 0.1% was classified as a highly expanded clone. Shannon entropy served as the measure of repertoire diversity, while the Gini coefficient captured V-J evenness. A clonotype was considered public if more than one individual shared it. TCRdb reran the public reads through fastp at Q25 and MiXCR, keeping productive beta chains. Rows merge per CDR3 protein into single entries with the most common DNA and genes. For this entry, the V and J calls and clone size follow TCRdb and not the study's own pipeline. The sample yields over 450,000 distinct CDR3 sequences; around 11% were counted once. Approximately 9% of the sample lies in the top ten.

The sample belongs to a study of regulatory T cells in long-lasting Graves disease (TCRdb year 2021). Study-level background: Antithyroid drugs had been taken for less than 3 months by newly diagnosed Graves' disease patients. A total of around 35 samples underwent TCR sequencing: 13 from persistent and approximately 20 from newly diagnosed Graves' disease patients. Persistent Graves' disease patients were compared with newly diagnosed Graves' disease patients by peripheral blood TCR sequencing and RNA sequencing. The study was conducted in China and was registered as a clinical trial.

General conclusions and limits of the study: The authors acknowledged the small sample size as a limitation that may reduce accuracy. Patients with persistent disease shared more public clonotypes (under 3,000) than newly diagnosed patients did (approximately 1,000). Preferential use of TRBV28, TRBJ1-2 and TRBJ2-5 was observed in persistent disease, whereas TRBV20-1 and TRBJ2-1 were favored in newly diagnosed disease. Because the primary lesion, thyroid tissue, could not be accessed, the study looked at peripheral blood alone. Compared with newly diagnosed patients, persistent Graves' disease patients had lower TCR Shannon entropy and fewer highly expanded clones, which suggests clonal expansion. Sequencing and analysis were limited to the TCR beta chain.

This sample also appeared in a second study, on T cells in Graves' hyperthyroidism and ophthalmopathy. The other study reports the following: Stable Graves' hyperthyroidism was defined as the absence of progression to ophthalmopathy over 18 months of follow-up. The hyperthyroidism patients were between 18 and 65 years old and newly diagnosed, with a disease duration of less than 2 months. Exclusion was applied to patients with uncontrolled infections, other autoimmune diseases, pregnancy or lactation. Diagnoses were based on clinical symptoms, serum thyroxine and TRAb, thyroid ultrasound and orbital computed tomography. The TCR CDR3 was subjected to a first round of RT-PCR using the HTBI primer set and the Qiagen OneStep RT-PCR kit. Blood samples also contained most of the expanded thyroid clonotypes (frequency above 0.001), which suggests that blood repertoires may reflect thyroid immune responses. A 13 V-J signature model separated ophthalmopathy from stable hyperthyroidism, with roughly 88% sensitivity and about 81% specificity in cross-validation and 80%/75% in testing. In validation, progression to ophthalmopathy was predicted by the model with 70.59% sensitivity and 72% to 80% specificity, a median of approximately 6.5 months before onset. To identify distinguishing TCR V-J signatures, a discovery cohort of 100 patients was used, comprising 40 to 45 with Graves' ophthalmopathy and approximately 57 with stable Graves' hyperthyroidism. An independent validation cohort of fewer than 20 hyperthyroidism patients and roughly 16 patients who later progressed to ophthalmopathy tested prospective prediction of ophthalmopathy. The approximately 97 discovery patients were randomly divided into training and test sets at a 7:3 ratio. The study also compared thyroid tissue and blood T-cell repertoires from roughly 6 Graves' hyperthyroidism patients. Once sampling was done, hyperthyroidism patients were given methimazole at a starting dose of 30 mg daily, whereas ophthalmopathy patients were given high-dose intravenous methylprednisolone. The libraries were constructed in a second round of multiplex PCR and then size-selected and purified. Paired-end sequencing of the libraries was performed with 100 bp reads on an Illumina HiSeq2000. SOAPnuke was used to process the raw data, removing reads that contained adapters or uncalled bases, had a mean Phred below 15, or lacked an exact match to the constant primer or identifier. High-quality paired reads were merged with COPE v1.2.5, and unique nucleotide sequences were defined as clonotypes. Clonotypes were aligned to IMGT TRBV, TRBD and TRBJ reference segments using MiTCR v1.1. The analysis included only V-J combinations with a frequency above 0.0001, which together covered more than 99% of the repertoires. The TCS score was defined as the ratio of F50 (clonal expansion) to E x V (chaos), calculated using BLOSUM62-based TCRdist between CDR3 peptides within each V-J. Welch's t-statistics and random forest reduced around 520 V-J features to about 12, which were used in a naive Bayes classifier (R e1071). No statistical method was used to fix the sample size in advance, and group allocation was not hidden from the investigators. The paper reports TCR Vbeta CDR3 sequencing of roughly 140 peripheral blood samples: around 45 ophthalmopathy, about 75 hyperthyroidism and approximately 17 progressor patients.

Recombination connected TRBV7-6 to TRBJ1-6, with no confident D gene call. The sample was peripheral blood mononuclear cells (PBMCs), taken at new diagnosis, from a patient treated with antithyroid drugs. This receptor was obtained from a woman aged 30 to 39 with Graves disease. Donor details come from another sample of the same person, matched by shared clones. The DNA is TGTGCCAGCAGCCTCACTACCCCGGGCCCACGCTATAATTCACCCCTCCACTCT. Its amino acids are CASSLTTPGPRYNSPLHS.